These T cell receptor beta chains were read from a single sample in a study of EBV T-cell therapy then PD-1 blockade in nasopharyngeal carcinoma. The antigens these receptors bind are not known. Sequencing was performed with immunoSEQ multiplex PCR; in TCRdb, only in-frame clones are kept and a portion is missing. This table holds some 14,000 clones, about 85% found once. Sample: CD8+ T cells from blood, taken at roughly day 110 from a patient whose treatment included autologous EBV-specific T cells and nivolumab. The receptors originated from a man between 40 and 49 years old with nasopharyngeal carcinoma. CDR3s include the opening cysteine and the closing phenylalanine or tryptophan. D genes are given only for firm matches.

TRBJ1-6,TRBV5-4,TRBD1,CASSDRDRRFQRIISPLHF
TRBJ1-6,TRBV28,-,CASTSYQGSYNSPLHF
TRBJ2-5,TRBV29-1,-,CSVVGGGHFPPPKETQYF
TRBJ2-7,TRBV12-3/TRBV12-4,-,CASSLALGNEQYF
TRBJ2-6,TRBV7-2,-,CASSLANQTPGANVLTF
TRBJ2-7,TRBV27,TRBD1,CASSLTGTGVVEQYF
TRBJ2-1,TRBV5-4,-,CASSFGGGEQFF
TRBJ2-5,TRBV9,-,CASSVAETQYF
TRBJ2-7,TRBV5-1,TRBD1,CASREQGRLREQYF
TRBJ2-5,TRBV19,TRBD2,CASKSLAGDWETQYF
TRBJ2-2,TRBV6-2/TRBV6-3,-,CASSSTEPTGELFF
TRBJ2-2,TRBV9,-,CASSVGNTGELFF
TRBJ2-5,TRBV6-5,-,CASSLPWTVQETQYF
TRBJ2-7,TRBV4-2,-,CASSQVVSRAGESIEQYF
TRBJ1-4,TRBV4-3,-,CASSQDRKLFF
TRBJ2-3,TRBV9,-,CASGGLDTQYF
TRBJ2-3,TRBV12-3/TRBV12-4,TRBD1,CASSPTGEDTQYF
TRBJ1-6,TRBV25-1,-,CASSEGGDNSPLHF
TRBJ2-5,TRBV5-5,TRBD1,CASSPEDRDQETQYF
TRBJ1-1,TRBV7-3,-,CASSLRGSTEAFF
TRBJ2-7,TRBV5-6,TRBD1,CASSSRPGTGIEQYF
TRBJ2-7,TRBV7-6,-,CASSLASRGSYEQYF
TRBJ1-5,TRBV7-2,-,CASSLIGGQPQHF
TRBJ2-2,TRBV10-3,TRBD2,CAISDSGGNTGELFF
TRBJ2-7,TRBV27,-,CASSLGQSSYEQYF
TRBJ2-3,TRBV7-8,TRBD1,CASSHGRGWDTQYF
TRBJ2-1,TRBV7-2,TRBD2,CASSLDSGGGNEQFF
TRBJ2-7,TRBV28,-,CASTSDPGSSYEQYF
TRBJ1-5,TRBV4-1,-,CASSPGPSPPQHF
TRBJ2-7,TRBV7-9,TRBD1,CASAPRTGGYEQYF
TRBJ2-3,TRBV7-8,-,CASSLGGFAGSPDTQYF
TRBJ2-7,TRBV29-1,-,CSIADGRPYEQYF
TRBJ1-5,TRBV27,TRBD1,CASSLGRSGGQPQHF
TRBJ2-7,TRBV6-5,-,CASSPGTPRDEQYF
TRBJ2-7,TRBV6-5,-,CASSYSLGSYEQYF
TRBJ2-5,TRBV18,TRBD2,CASSPPPRDYLETQYF
TRBJ2-1,TRBV27,-,CASRIGYPGNEQFF
TRBJ2-7,TRBV9,TRBD1,CASSLGQAAYEQYF
TRBJ2-7,TRBV27,-,CASSFAGDNYEQYF
TRBJ1-2,TRBV4-3,TRBD1,CASSQGLTGFGGYTF
TRBJ1-1,TRBV4-1,-,CASSQDISAEAFF
TRBJ1-6,TRBV5-1,TRBD1,CASSGQGATDSPLHF
TRBJ2-3,TRBV6-2/TRBV6-3,-,CASSLATDTQYF
TRBJ1-1,TRBV6-5,-,CASSYGAPNTEAFF
TRBJ2-5,TRBV10-3,-,CAIRDRQETQYF
TRBJ1-6,TRBV6-4,TRBD1,CASSDSTGGNSPLHF
TRBJ1-4,TRBV25-1,-,CASSPDNEKLFF
TRBJ2-7,TRBV4-3,TRBD2,CASSPSGGGDEQYF
TRBJ1-1,TRBV3-1/TRBV3-2,-,CASSRRWDNTEAFF
TRBJ2-7,TRBV4-3,-,CASSQDLGYEQYF
TRBJ2-1,TRBV6-6,-,CASSYIDRNEQFF
TRBJ1-2,TRBV30,-,CAWSVGGLNGYTF
TRBJ2-5,TRBV9,-,CASSAGETQYF
TRBJ1-5,TRBV4-1,-,CASSQDRGLNQPQHF